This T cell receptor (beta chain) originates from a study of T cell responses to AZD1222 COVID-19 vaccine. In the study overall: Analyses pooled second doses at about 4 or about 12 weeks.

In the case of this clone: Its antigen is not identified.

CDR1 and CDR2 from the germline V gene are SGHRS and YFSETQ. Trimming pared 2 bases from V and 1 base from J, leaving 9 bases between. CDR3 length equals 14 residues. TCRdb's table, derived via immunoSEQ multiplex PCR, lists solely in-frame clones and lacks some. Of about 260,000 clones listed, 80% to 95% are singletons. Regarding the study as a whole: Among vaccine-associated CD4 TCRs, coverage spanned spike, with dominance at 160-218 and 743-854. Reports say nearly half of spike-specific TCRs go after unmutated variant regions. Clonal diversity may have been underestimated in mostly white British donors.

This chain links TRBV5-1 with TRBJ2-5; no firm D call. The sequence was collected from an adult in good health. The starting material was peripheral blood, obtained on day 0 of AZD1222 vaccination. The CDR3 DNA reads TGCGCCAGCAGCTTTAATCAGGCCCAAGAGACCCAGTACTTC. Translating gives CASSFNQAQETQYF.